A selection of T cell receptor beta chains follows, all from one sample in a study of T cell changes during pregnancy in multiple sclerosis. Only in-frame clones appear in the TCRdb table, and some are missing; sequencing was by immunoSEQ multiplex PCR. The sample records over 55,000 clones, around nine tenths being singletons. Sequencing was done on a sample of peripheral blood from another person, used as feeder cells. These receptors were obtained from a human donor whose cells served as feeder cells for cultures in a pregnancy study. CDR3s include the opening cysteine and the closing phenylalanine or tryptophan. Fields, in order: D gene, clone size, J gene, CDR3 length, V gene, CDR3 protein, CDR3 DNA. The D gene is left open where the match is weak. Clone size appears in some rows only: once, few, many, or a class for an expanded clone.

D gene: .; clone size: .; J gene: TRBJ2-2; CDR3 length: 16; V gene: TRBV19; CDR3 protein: CASSIRASPSTGELFF; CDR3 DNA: TGTGCCAGTAGTATACGGGCTAGTCCAAGCACCGGGGAGCTGTTTTTT
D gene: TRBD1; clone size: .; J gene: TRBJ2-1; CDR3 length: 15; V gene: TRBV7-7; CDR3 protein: CASSLGQGAGYEQFF; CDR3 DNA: TGTGCTAGCAGCTTGGGACAGGGGGCTGGATATGAGCAGTTCTTC
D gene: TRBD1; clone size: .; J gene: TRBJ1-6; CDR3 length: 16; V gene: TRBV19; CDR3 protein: CASSMGDRGGNSPLHF; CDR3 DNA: TGTGCCAGTAGTATGGGGGACAGGGGTGGGAATTCACCCCTCCACTTT
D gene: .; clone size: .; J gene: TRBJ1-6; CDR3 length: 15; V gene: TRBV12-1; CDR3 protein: CASSSDKSYNSPLHF; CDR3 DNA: TGTGCCAGCAGCTCAGACAAATCCTATAATTCACCCCTCCACTTT
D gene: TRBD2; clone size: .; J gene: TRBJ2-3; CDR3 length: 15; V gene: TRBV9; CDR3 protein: CASSFSGRNTDTQYF; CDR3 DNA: TGTGCCAGCAGCTTCAGCGGGAGGAACACAGATACGCAGTATTTT
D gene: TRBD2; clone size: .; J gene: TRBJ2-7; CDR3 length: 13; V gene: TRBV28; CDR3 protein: CATRTSGRQEQYF; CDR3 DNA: TGTGCCACCCGGACTAGCGGGAGGCAAGAGCAGTACTTC
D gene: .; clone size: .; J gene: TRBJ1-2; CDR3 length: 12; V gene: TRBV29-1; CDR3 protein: CSARTNNYGYTF; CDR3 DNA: TGCAGCGCCCGGACCAATAACTATGGCTACACCTTC
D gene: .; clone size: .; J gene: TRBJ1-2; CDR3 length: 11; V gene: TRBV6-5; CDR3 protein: CASSSGYGYTF; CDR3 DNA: TGTGCCAGCAGTTCAGGGTACGGCTACACCTTC
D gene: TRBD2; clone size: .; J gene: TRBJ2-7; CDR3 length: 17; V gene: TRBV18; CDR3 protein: CASSPRRAGGLAYEQYF; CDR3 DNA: TGTGCCAGCTCACCCAGGCGGGCGGGGGGGCTAGCCTACGAGCAGTACTTC
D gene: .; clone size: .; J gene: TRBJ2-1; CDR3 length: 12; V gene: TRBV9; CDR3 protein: CASSVLGNEQFF; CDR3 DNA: TGTGCCAGCAGCGTCTTAGGTAATGAGCAGTTCTTC
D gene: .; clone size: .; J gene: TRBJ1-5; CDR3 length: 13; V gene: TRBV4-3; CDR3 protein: CASSQGEGSPQHF; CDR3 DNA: TGCGCCAGCAGCCAAGGGGAAGGCAGTCCCCAGCATTTT
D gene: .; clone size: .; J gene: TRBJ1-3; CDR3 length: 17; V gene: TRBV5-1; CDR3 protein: CASSLEGRRLSGNTIYF; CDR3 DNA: TGCGCCAGCAGCTTGGAGGGCCGAAGGTTATCTGGAAACACCATATATTTT
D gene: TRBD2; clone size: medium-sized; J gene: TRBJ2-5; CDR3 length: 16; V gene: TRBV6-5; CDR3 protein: CASSYSGTSGQETQYF; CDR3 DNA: TGTGCCAGCAGTTACTCCGGGACTAGCGGGCAAGAGACCCAGTACTTC
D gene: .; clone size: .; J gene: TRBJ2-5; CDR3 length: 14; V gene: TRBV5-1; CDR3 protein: CASSSRQGGETQYF; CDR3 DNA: TGCGCCAGCAGCTCGCGACAGGGAGGCGAGACCCAGTACTTC
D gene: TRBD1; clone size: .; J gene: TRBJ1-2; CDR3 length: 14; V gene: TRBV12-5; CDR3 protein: CASGGTATNYGYTF; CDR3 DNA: TGTGCTAGTGGTGGGACAGCCACTAACTATGGCTACACCTTC
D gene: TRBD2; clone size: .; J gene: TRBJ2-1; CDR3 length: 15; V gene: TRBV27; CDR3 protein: CASSSGTSGDNEQFF; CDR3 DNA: TGTGCCAGCAGTTCTGGGACTAGCGGAGACAATGAGCAGTTCTTC
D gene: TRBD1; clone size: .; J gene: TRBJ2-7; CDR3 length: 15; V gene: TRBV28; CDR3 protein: CASSTGTGNPYEQYF; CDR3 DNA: TGTGCCAGCAGTACCGGGACAGGGAATCCCTACGAGCAGTACTTC
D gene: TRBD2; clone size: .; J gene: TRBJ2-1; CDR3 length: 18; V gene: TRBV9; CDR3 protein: CASSVDETSGGGYNEQFF; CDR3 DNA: TGTGCCAGCAGCGTAGATGAGACTAGCGGGGGAGGGTACAATGAGCAGTTCTTC
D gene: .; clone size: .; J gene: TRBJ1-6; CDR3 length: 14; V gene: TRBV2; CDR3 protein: CASSERSANSPLHF; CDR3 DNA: TGTGCCAGCAGTGAAAGGTCAGCAAATTCACCCCTCCACTTT
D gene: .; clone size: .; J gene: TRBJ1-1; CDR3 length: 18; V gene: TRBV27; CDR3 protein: CASSEGFTGILGNTEAFF; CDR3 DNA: TGTGCCAGCAGCGAAGGGTTCACAGGGATCTTGGGGAACACTGAAGCTTTCTTT
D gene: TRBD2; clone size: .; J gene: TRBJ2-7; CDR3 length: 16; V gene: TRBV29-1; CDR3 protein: CSVAPGLAGGRNEQYF; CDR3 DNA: TGCAGCGTCGCCCCGGGACTAGCGGGAGGGCGGAACGAGCAGTACTTC
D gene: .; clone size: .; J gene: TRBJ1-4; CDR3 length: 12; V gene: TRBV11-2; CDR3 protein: CASGDRGEKLFF; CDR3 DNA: TGTGCCAGCGGAGACAGAGGCGAAAAACTGTTTTTT
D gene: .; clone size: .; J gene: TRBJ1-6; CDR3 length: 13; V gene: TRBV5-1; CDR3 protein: CASSLDSYSPLHF; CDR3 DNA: TGCGCCAGCAGCTTGGACAGTTATTCACCCCTCCACTTT
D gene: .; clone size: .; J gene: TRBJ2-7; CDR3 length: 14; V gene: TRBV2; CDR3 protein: CASSEAGPSYEQYF; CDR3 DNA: TGTGCCAGCAGTGAAGCAGGTCCCTCCTACGAGCAGTACTTC
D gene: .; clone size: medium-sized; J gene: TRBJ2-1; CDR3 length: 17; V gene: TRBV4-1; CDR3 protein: CASSQVDMGFVYNEQFF; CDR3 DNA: TGCGCCAGCAGCCAAGTTGATATGGGGTTTGTCTACAATGAGCAGTTCTTC
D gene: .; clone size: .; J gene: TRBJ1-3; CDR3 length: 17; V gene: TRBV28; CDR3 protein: CASSLYPRSSSGNTIYF; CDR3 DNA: TGTGCCAGCAGTTTATACCCGCGGTCGAGCTCTGGAAACACCATATATTTT
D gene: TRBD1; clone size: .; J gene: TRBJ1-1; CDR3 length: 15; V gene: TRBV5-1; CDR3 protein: CASSPEKRTGFEAFF; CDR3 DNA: TGCGCCAGCAGCCCTGAGAAACGGACAGGATTTGAAGCTTTCTTT
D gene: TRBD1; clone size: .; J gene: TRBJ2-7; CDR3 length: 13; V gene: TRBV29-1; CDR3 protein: CSVETGGSYEQYF; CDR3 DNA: TGCAGCGTGGAGACAGGGGGCTCCTACGAGCAGTACTTC
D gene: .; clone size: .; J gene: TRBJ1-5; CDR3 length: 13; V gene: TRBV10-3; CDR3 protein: CAMRDSLNQPQHF; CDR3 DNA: TGTGCCATGCGAGACAGCCTTAATCAGCCCCAGCATTTT
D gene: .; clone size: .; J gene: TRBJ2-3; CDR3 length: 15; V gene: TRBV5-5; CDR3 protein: CASSPAVGTTDTQYF; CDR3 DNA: TGTGCCAGCAGCCCTGCGGTGGGAACCACAGATACGCAGTATTTT
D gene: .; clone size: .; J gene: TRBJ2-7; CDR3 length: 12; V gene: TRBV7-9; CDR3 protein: CASSPIGREQYF; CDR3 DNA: TGTGCCAGCAGCCCCATAGGCCGCGAGCAGTACTTC
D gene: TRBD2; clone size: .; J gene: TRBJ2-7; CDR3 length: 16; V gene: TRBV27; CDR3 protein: CASNPPKRGRSYEQYF; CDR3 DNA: TGTGCCAGCAACCCACCCAAGCGGGGCCGCTCCTACGAGCAGTACTTC
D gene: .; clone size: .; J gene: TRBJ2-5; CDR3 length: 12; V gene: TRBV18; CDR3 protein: CASSPAGETQYF; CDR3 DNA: TGTGCCAGCTCACCAGCGGGAGAGACCCAGTACTTC
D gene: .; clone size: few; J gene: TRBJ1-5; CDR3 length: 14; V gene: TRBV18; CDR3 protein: CASSDSGGNQPQHF; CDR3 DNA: TGTGCCAGCTCCGACAGTGGCGGCAATCAGCCCCAGCATTTT
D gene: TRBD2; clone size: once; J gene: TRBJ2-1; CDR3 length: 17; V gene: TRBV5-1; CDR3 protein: CASSLELAGAGDNEQFF; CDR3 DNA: TGCGCCAGCAGCTTGGAGCTAGCGGGGGCCGGGGACAATGAGCAGTTCTTC
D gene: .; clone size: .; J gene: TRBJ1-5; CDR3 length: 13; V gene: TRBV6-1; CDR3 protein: CASILNSNQPQHF; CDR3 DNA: TGTGCCAGCATCCTAAATAGCAATCAGCCCCAGCATTTT
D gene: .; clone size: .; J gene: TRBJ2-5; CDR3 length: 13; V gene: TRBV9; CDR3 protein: CASSVTGQETQYF; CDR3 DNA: TGTGCCAGCAGCGTCACAGGGCAAGAGACCCAGTACTTC
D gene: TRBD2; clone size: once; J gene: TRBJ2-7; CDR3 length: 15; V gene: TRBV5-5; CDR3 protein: CASSLGLAGVSEQYF; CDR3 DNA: TGTGCCAGCAGCTTGGGACTAGCGGGAGTTAGCGAGCAGTACTTC
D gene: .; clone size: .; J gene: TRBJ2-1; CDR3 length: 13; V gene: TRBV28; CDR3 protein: CASRPQGYNEQFF; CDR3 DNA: TGTGCCAGCAGGCCACAGGGCTACAATGAGCAGTTCTTC
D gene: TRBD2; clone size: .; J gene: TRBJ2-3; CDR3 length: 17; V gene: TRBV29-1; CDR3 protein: CSVENLVSGGVTDTQYF; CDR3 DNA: TGCAGCGTTGAAAATCTAGTCAGCGGGGGAGTCACAGATACGCAGTATTTT
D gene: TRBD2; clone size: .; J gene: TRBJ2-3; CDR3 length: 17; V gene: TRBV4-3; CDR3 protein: CASSQDLAAGSTDTQYF; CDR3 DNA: TGCGCCAGCAGCCAAGATCTTGCAGCGGGGAGCACAGATACGCAGTATTTT
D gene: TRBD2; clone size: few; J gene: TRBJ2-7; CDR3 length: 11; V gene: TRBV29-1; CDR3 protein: CSVASGGDVNF; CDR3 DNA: TGCAGCGTTGCCAGCGGGGGCGATGTGAACTTC
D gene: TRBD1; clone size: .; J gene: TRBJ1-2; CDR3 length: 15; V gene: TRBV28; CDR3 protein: CASSPRSGTAYGYTF; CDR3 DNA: TGTGCCAGCAGCCCCCGTTCCGGGACAGCCTATGGCTACACCTTC
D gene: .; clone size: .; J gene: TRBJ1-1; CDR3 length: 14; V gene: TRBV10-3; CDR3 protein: CAISGRQGITEAFF; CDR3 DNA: TGTGCCATCAGCGGGAGGCAGGGAATCACTGAAGCTTTCTTT
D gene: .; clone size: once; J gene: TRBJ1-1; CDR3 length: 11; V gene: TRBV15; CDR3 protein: CATSFNTEAFF; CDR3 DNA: TGTGCCACCAGTTTTAACACTGAAGCTTTCTTT
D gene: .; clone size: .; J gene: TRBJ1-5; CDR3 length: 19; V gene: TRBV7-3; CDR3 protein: CASSQTGQLGVYDNQPQHF; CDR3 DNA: TGTGCCAGCAGCCAAACCGGACAGCTAGGCGTATATGACAATCAGCCCCAGCATTTT